This T cell receptor (beta chain) was identified in a study of T cells expressing NK-cell markers. The CDR3 runs to 14 residues. CDR1 MNHNS and CDR2 SASEGT come from the germline V gene. TCRdb reprocessed the 5' RACE reads, keeping one entry per CDR3 protein, no DNA. The sample holds roughly 420,000 distinct CDR3 sequences. This chain links TRBV6-1 with TRBJ1-1; TCRdb picks TRBD1, but there is no DNA to check that call. The sequenced sample was blood T cells: a sorted CD56 or NKG2C T cell subset, CD4+ or CD8+ T cells, or bulk PBMC T cells (not recorded which). This clonotype originated in a woman between 18 and 70 years old in good health. The CDR3 loop is CASSSPVGYTEAFF.